A selection of T cell receptor beta chains follows, all from one sample in a study of OX40 agonist ivuxolimab in advanced cancers. Sequencing used immunoSEQ multiplex PCR; TCRdb keeps in-frame clones, though not all of them. Of about 36,000 clones in the sample, around 84% were seen once. The sequenced sample was CD4+ or CD8+ T cells sorted from blood, obtained in a trial of the OX40 agonist ivuxolimab. Receptors originate from an adult with an advanced solid tumor such as melanoma, head and neck, liver or kidney cancer. Both conserved end residues are part of each CDR3. A D gene is named only where the DNA matches it firmly. The size of a clone is reported for some rows only, either as once, few or many, or as a class for expanded clones.

TRBJ2-7 . . TRBV27 CASSSWASPLEQYF
TRBJ2-1 . . TRBV11-2 CASSSGSGYNEQFF
TRBJ2-3 . . TRBV5-5 CASSPGSGSGPQYF
TRBJ2-5 . . TRBV5-1 CASSMGPGETQYF
TRBJ2-7 TRBD1 . TRBV9 CASSATGTKYEQYF
TRBJ1-4 TRBD1 . TRBV28 CASSRDRATNEKLFF
TRBJ1-2 . once TRBV10-3 CAISVSGDSYGYTF
TRBJ2-3 . . TRBV7-2 CASSLLLSDTQYF
TRBJ1-1 TRBD1 . TRBV7-9 CASSASTGDGNTEAFF
TRBJ2-2 TRBD1 . TRBV9 CASSVEDRGAGELFF
TRBJ1-6 . . TRBV11-2 CASSPGSGSPLHF
TRBJ2-1 TRBD2 . TRBV5-6 CAGSTSGRGSSYNEQFF
TRBJ2-3 TRBD2 . TRBV5-4 CASSSGTSGGQDTQYF
TRBJ2-3 . . TRBV6-5 CASSYSHGGQDTQYF
TRBJ2-3 TRBD2 . TRBV6-6 CASNPGLALDTQYF
TRBJ2-6 TRBD1 . TRBV4-2 CASSQDLGQGSGANVLTF
TRBJ1-2 . few TRBV30 CAWRRDRPYGYTF
TRBJ1-2 . . TRBV28 CASSQAVYGYTF
TRBJ1-4 . . TRBV2 CASSQTPGDEKLFF
TRBJ2-3 TRBD2 . TRBV18 CASSPGGSTDTQYF
TRBJ1-4 TRBD1 . TRBV5-1 CASSLATVGTGEKLFF
TRBJ1-5 . . TRBV15 CATSKRDQPQHF
TRBJ2-3 . . TRBV18 CASSPLPGDTQYF
TRBJ1-1 . medium-sized TRBV7-6 CASSPDGADKEAFF